The next 28 T cell receptor beta chains were all read from a single sample in a study of regulatory T cells in long-lasting Graves disease. Building the TCR beta libraries relied on iRepertoire HTBI primers, and CDR3 regions underwent Arm-PCR. TCRdb re-called the multiplex PCR reads through MiXCR, storing one row per CDR3 protein. The sample holds around 250,000 distinct CDR3 sequences, about 20% seen once. Indicated time point: newly diagnosed GD, antithyroid drugs for less than 3 months. RNA extracted from PBMCs served as the sequencing template. These records were also assigned to another study, of T cells in Graves' hyperthyroidism and ophthalmopathy.

The input for sequencing was peripheral blood mononuclear cells (PBMCs), taken at new diagnosis, from a patient treated with antithyroid drugs. These receptors were collected from a woman aged 25 to 39 with Graves disease.

The CDR3 coding sequence is TGTGCCAGCGGTGGGGCGAGCGGGGGGAGATCCTACGAGCAGTACTTC. Translating gives CASGGASGGRSYEQYF. The rearrangement joins TRBV6-5 to TRBJ2-4, with TRBD2 identical over 9 bases. The J call may be mistaken, given a closer DNA end match to TRBJ2-7. CDR1 is MNHEY, CDR2 SVGAGI, per germline. The CDR3 runs to 16 residues.

Details on this clonotype: It is likely a read error: a sequence one base away is far more abundant. This chain joins TRBV20-1 and TRBJ2-7; 12 nucleotides line up with TRBD2. CDR3 length: 14 amino acids. CDR1 and CDR2 from the germline V gene are DFQATT and SNEGSKA (reference sequence). With 3 bases clipped from V and 7 bases from J, the junction kept 7 bases outside the gene matches. CDR3 in amino acids: CSASLAGGPLEQYF. The CDR3 DNA follows: TGCAGTGCTAGCCTAGCGGGGGGGCCGTTGGAGCAGTACTTC.

The V call is TRBV6-5, the J call TRBJ2-7; 15 bases are shared with TRBD2. The CDR3 runs to 16 residues. The germline CDR1 and CDR2 sequences are MNHEY and SVGAGI. V lost 2 bases to trimming and J lost 2 bases; unmatched junction nucleotides: 1. In DNA, the CDR3 is TGTGCCAGCAGTTACCGGACTAGCGGGGGGGCCTACGAGCAGTACTTC. It codes for CASSYRTSGGAYEQYF.

This clonotype was observed at least ten times. This chain uses TRBV6-2 or TRBV6-3 with TRBJ2-5, with 9 nucleotides matching TRBD2. The junction had 4 bases not matched to a gene; V was cut back by 6 bases and J by 2 bases. The germline CDR1 and CDR2 sequences are MNHEY and SVGEGT. The CDR3 loop spans 14 amino acids. CDR3 DNA sequence: TGTGCCAGCAGGTTTAGCGGGGGTCAAGAGACCCAGTACTTC. It codes for CASRFSGGQETQYF.

In this sample, this clonotype turned up many times. The V and J genes are TRBV24-1 and TRBJ2-3; the match to TRBD2 covers 9 bases. The germline gives CDR1 KGHDR, CDR2 SFDVKD. V trimming: 7 bases; J trimming: 2 bases; junction bases outside the gene matches: 6. The CDR3 length is 15 residues. CDR3 in DNA: TGTGCCACCAGCGGCGCGGGGGGGAACACAGATACGCAGTATTTT. Translation gives CATSGAGGNTDTQYF.

This clonotype was picked up many times. The J gene is TRBJ1-5, the V gene TRBV2; 8 nucleotides align to TRBD1. Unmatched junction bases numbered 7, after V lost 3 bases and J lost 0 bases. The CDR3 runs 17 residues. Germline CDR1 SNHLY, CDR2 FYNNEI. The CDR3 coding sequence is TGTGCCAGCAGTGACAGCCCAGGGGGCCGTAGCAATCAGCCCCAGCATTTT. As protein: CASSDSPGGRSNQPQHF.

In this sample, this clonotype turned up a few times. The gene calls are TRBV20-1 and TRBJ2-2, with D possibly being TRBD2 (5 bases). Germline CDR1 and CDR2: DFQATT and SNEGSKA (reference sequence). The CDR3 consists of 12 residues. V was trimmed by 6 bases and J by 5 bases, leaving 10 bases between them. The CDR3 sequence is CSAPTGTGELFF. As DNA, the CDR3 is TGCAGTGCCCCCACGGGGACCGGGGAGCTGTTTTTT.

This clonotype was recorded a few times. As the CDR3 is not closed by the conserved phenylalanine or tryptophan, this likely results from a read error. V gene TRBV18 combines with J gene TRBJ1-1; TRBD1 matches 9 bases. Germline assignment: CDR1 KGHSH and CDR2 LQKENI. V dropped 3 bases and J dropped 1; count of bases not matched to a gene: 3. The CDR3 runs 15 residues. The CDR3 loop is CASSPWTGENTEAFL. The DNA for the CDR3 is TGTGCCAGCTCACCTTGGACAGGGGAGAACACTGAAGCTTTCTTG.

This clonotype was detected ten times or more. The chain joins TRBV20-1 to TRBJ1-2, with D unresolved. Looked up from germline, CDR1 is DFQATT and CDR2 is SNEGSKA (reference sequence). The CDR3 is 12 residues long. The V end was cut by 3 bases, the J end by 4 bases, with 9 bases between. The CDR3 DNA sequence: TGCAGTGCTAGTCGGCCGCCCTATGGCTACACCTTC. This gives the protein CSASRPPYGYTF.

This clonotype was observed at least ten times. CDR3 in amino acids: CSVARSQGYSEAFF. CDR3 coding DNA: TGCAGCGTTGCGAGAAGTCAGGGGTATTCTGAAGCTTTCTTT. V gene TRBV29-1 combines with J gene TRBJ1-1, with D perhaps matching TRBD1 (6 bases). V lost 4 bases and J lost 6, with 18 bases in between. This CDR3 is built from 14 residues. Germline V lookup: CDR1 SQVTM, CDR2 ANQGSEA.

This clonotype was counted at least ten times. Written as DNA, the CDR3 is TGTGCCAGCAGGACCAGGGGTGCCTCCCGGGATACGCAGTATTTT. This gives the protein CASRTRGASRDTQYF. The rearrangement links TRBV6-1 to TRBJ2-3, with D maybe TRBD1 (6 bases). This CDR3 is 15 amino acids long. V gave up 6 bases and J gave up 6 bases, with 19 bases separating them. Germline assignment: CDR1 MNHNS and CDR2 SASEGT.

This chain joins TRBV6-1 and TRBJ2-1, with TRBD2 as a possible D gene (5 bases). The V and J ends lost 6 bases and 8 bases respectively, with 14 bases between them. The V gene's germline CDR1 is MNHNS and CDR2 SASEGT. CDR3 length: 13 amino acids. CDR3 nucleotide sequence: TGTGCCAGCAGCTCTAAACTAGGCGATGAGCAGTTCTTC. Translation: CASSSKLGDEQFF.

Many counts were recorded for this clonotype. The CDR3 DNA reads TGTGCCAGCAGCCGGGACAGGGGGCTTGGCAATGAGCAGTTCTTC. Translated, it gives CASSRDRGLGNEQFF. V usage is TRBV6-1 and J usage is TRBJ2-1; 12 bases are a match to TRBD1. The CDR3 totals 15 residues. V was pared by 6 bases and J by 6 bases, with 6 bases of the junction left unmatched. Germline-derived CDR1 and CDR2 are MNHNS and SASEGT.

This clonotype turned up a few times. The chain recombines TRBV29-1 with TRBJ2-3; D gene uncertain. Trimming stripped 3 bases from V and 0 bases from J, with 10 bases between. The CDR3 spans 14 residues. From germline, CDR1 is SQVTM and CDR2 ANQGSEA. The CDR3 nucleotides are TGCAGCGTTGAGAGTCCGAGGAGCACAGATACGCAGTATTTT. This codes for CSVESPRSTDTQYF.

The J gene is TRBJ2-3, the V gene TRBV5-1; the match to TRBD2 covers 16 bases. The closer fit of TRBJ2-5 to the DNA end suggests the J call may be wrong. Germline CDR1 SGHRS, CDR2 YFSETQ. The CDR3 consists of 18 residues. The CDR3: CASSPQGLAGGRGETQYF. The CDR3 bases are TGCGCCAGCAGCCCACAGGGACTAGCGGGGGGGCGCGGAGAGACCCAGTACTTC.

This clonotype was observed a few times. A much larger clonotype is one base distant, so this may be a read error. The chain links TRBV6-5 to TRBJ2-3; TRBD2 might be the D (5 bases). The ends were cut back, 2 bases at V and 14 bases at J, with 23 bases in the middle. This CDR3 region has 15 residues. CDR1 and CDR2 from the germline V gene are MNHEY and SVGAGI. CDR3 nucleotide sequence: TGTGCCAGCAGTTACCCCAGACAAGGGAGATGGGCGCGGTATTTT. It is translated as CASSYPRQGRWARYF.

The genes are TRBV3-1 and TRBJ2-3, with D tentatively TRBD1 or TRBD2 (6 bases each). Matching the DNA end better, TRBJ2-7 makes the J call doubtful. The CDR3 length is 14 residues. CDR1 and CDR2 (germline): LGHDT, YNNKEL (reference sequence). The CDR3 here is CASSQGGAYYEQYF. The CDR3 region has the DNA TGTGCCAGCAGCCAAGGGGGGGCCTACTACGAGCAGTACTTC.

The chain carries TRBV7-6 and TRBJ1-6, with D possibly matching TRBD1 (5 bases). This CDR3 has 15 amino acids. The ends were cut back, 1 base at V and 6 bases at J, with 10 bases in the middle. The germline gives CDR1 SGHVS, CDR2 FNYEAQ. CDR3 sequence: CASSLDGDPNSPLHF. CDR3 in DNA: TGTGCCAGCAGCTTAGATGGGGACCCTAATTCACCCCTCCACTTT.

This clonotype showed up many times. The rearrangement uses TRBV27 and TRBJ1-4, with a tentative D call TRBD1 (6 bases). The germline V gene has CDR1 MNHEY and CDR2 SMNVEV (reference sequence). CDR3 length: 15 residues. Trimming left V 5 bases short and J 5 bases short, with 15 bases between. The CDR3 DNA is TGTGCCAGCAGTCTCCGCCGGGGGCTAAATGAAAAACTGTTTTTT. Encoded protein: CASSLRRGLNEKLFF.

This clonotype was seen ten or more times. The chain combines TRBV3-1 with TRBJ1-4, with 8 bases identical to TRBD1. The CDR3 totals 16 residues. Germline CDR1 LGHDT, CDR2 YNNKEL (reference sequence). J was trimmed by 7 bases and V by 0 bases; bases with no gene match: 7. The CDR3 DNA sequence: TGTGCCAGCAGCCAAGAAAGGACAGGGCCTGGTGAAAAACTGTTTTTT. Amino acid sequence: CASSQERTGPGEKLFF.

This clonotype was found a few times. The chain uses TRBV6-1 and TRBJ2-1; D is perhaps TRBD1 (5 bases). CDR1 and CDR2 from the germline V gene are MNHNS and SASEGT. The CDR3 consists of 13 residues. V lost 6 bases and J 5 bases, leaving 11 bases between the germline ends. CDR3 nucleotide sequence: TGTGCCAGCAGCTTGACAGAAGACAATGAGCAGTTCTTC. Translating gives CASSLTEDNEQFF.

About this clonotype itself: A read error is the likely source, as a far larger clone sits one nucleotide away. The chain has TRBV6-1 and TRBJ1-1; perhaps TRBD1 as D (5 bases). There are 14 residues in the CDR3. Germline V gene lookup returns CDR1 MNHNS and CDR2 SASEGT. The CDR3 loop is CASSRRPQGTKAFF. CDR3 coding DNA: TGTGCCAGCAGCCGTCGGCCTCAGGGCACTAAAGCTTTCTTT.

This clonotype was seen more than once but under ten times. This chain links TRBV9 with TRBJ1-5; D call uncertain. CDR1 SGDLS and CDR2 YYNGEE come from the germline V gene. There are 14 residues in the CDR3. With 4 bases removed from V and 7 bases from J, the gap between germline ends came to 15 bases. DNA for the CDR3: TGTGCCAGCAGCCCCCGGGCAGTTAACCAGCCCCAGCATTTT. Translated: CASSPRAVNQPQHF.

On this clonotype itself: Only one base separates this from a far larger clonotype, so it likely reflects a read error. The chain has TRBV20-1 and TRBJ2-1; TRBD1 or TRBD2 may be the D gene (5 bases each). Germline CDR1 and CDR2: DFQATT and SNEGSKA (reference sequence). The CDR3 covers 13 residues. CDR3 sequence (DNA): TGCAGTGCTGGACCCGGGACGTGGGAGACCCAGCACTTC. It encodes CSAGPGTWETQHF.

This clonotype came up many times. This chain uses TRBV5-4 with TRBJ2-7, with no clear D. The germline V gene encodes CDR1 SGHNT and CDR2 YYREEE (reference sequence). This CDR3 comprises 15 residues. V was clipped by 1 base and J by 1 base, with 12 bases between them. CDR3 in amino acids: CASSLTITGSYEQYF. Written as DNA, the CDR3 is TGTGCCAGCAGCTTGACAATTACCGGGTCCTACGAGCAGTACTTC.

This clonotype has ten or more counts. This chain connects TRBV25-1 to TRBJ2-7, with D possibly TRBD1 on 6 matching bases. Trimming removed 5 bases from V and 3 bases from J, with 8 bases in between. This CDR3 is built from 12 residues. Germline CDR1 reads MGHDK; CDR2 reads SYGVNS. CDR3 loop: CASSTGYYEQYF. The CDR3 DNA reads TGTGCCAGCAGTACAGGGTACTACGAGCAGTACTTC.

In this sample, this clonotype turned up many times. V usage is TRBV6-1 and J usage is TRBJ1-1; no firm D call. The germline CDR1 and CDR2 sequences are MNHNS and SASEGT. V gave up 5 bases and J gave up 0 bases, with 10 bases separating them. CDR3 length equals 14 residues. In DNA form, the CDR3 reads TGTGCCAGCAGTCCACGGATTATGAACACTGAAGCTTTCTTT. Translating it yields CASSPRIMNTEAFF.

This clonotype was seen at least ten times. The rearrangement links TRBV10-3 to TRBJ1-6; D not resolved. There are 16 residues in the CDR3. The germline gives CDR1 ENHRY, CDR2 SYGVKD. Trimming removed 3 bases at V and 13 bases at J, with 22 bases between. CDR3 sequence reads: CAISDQLPGPGEPLHF. Written as DNA, the CDR3 is TGTGCCATCAGTGACCAACTACCGGGTCCCGGTGAGCCCCTCCACTTT.